Each of the 7 T cell receptor beta chains below was sequenced from the same sample in a study of T-cell reconstitution after alpha-beta-depleted transplantation in children. The TCRbeta library incorporated unique molecular identifiers. TCRdb ran MiXCR on the PCR reads and lists one entry per CDR3 protein. The sample lists fewer than 550,000 distinct CDR3 sequences, around 10% occurring once. The sample in question was PBMCs, mostly from graft donor cells, obtained 180 days after TCRalphabeta/CD19-depleted stem cell transplant. All receptors come from a female patient aged 2-10 years who had a stem cell transplant for aplastic anemia, so the T cells may come from the graft donor.

The rearrangement uses TRBV3-1 and TRBJ2-7; 11 nucleotides match TRBD2. Germline V gives CDR1 LGHDT, CDR2 YNNKEL (reference sequence). The CDR3 is made up of 15 amino acids. Germline trimming cut 1 base from V and 4 bases from J; bases unmatched to any gene: 3. The CDR3 sequence is CASSQGLAGNYEQYF. CDR3 coding DNA: TGTGCCAGCAGCCAAGGACTAGCGGGGAATTACGAGCAGTACTTC.

This chain links TRBV7-8 with TRBJ1-1; D is undetermined. Germline loops: CDR1 SGHVS, CDR2 FQNEAQ. The CDR3 length is 14 residues. Deletions cut 5 bases from V and 3 bases from J, with 13 bases between. CDR3: CASSPEAWDTEAFF. CDR3 coding DNA: TGTGCCAGCAGCCCAGAGGCATGGGACACTGAAGCTTTCTTT.

V and J are TRBV29-1 and TRBJ2-1; D could derive from TRBD1 or TRBD2 (5 bases each). The CDR3 has 14 residues. Germline CDR1 is SQVTM and CDR2 is ANQGSEA. In nucleotides, the CDR3 is TGCGGCACAGATGCCGAGGGGACCTACAATGAGCAGTTCTTC. This gives the protein CGTDAEGTYNEQFF.

This clonotype was seen many times. The chain is built from TRBV12-3 or TRBV12-4 and TRBJ2-3; D gene ambiguous. The ends were cut back, 0 bases at V and 4 bases at J, with 2 bases in the middle. This CDR3 spans 12 amino acids. The CDR3 protein is CASSLAADTQYF. The CDR3 DNA follows: TGTGCCAGCAGTTTAGCTGCAGATACGCAGTATTTT.

The V call is TRBV5-1, the J call TRBJ2-5; D unresolved. The CDR3 sequence is 15 residues long. Germline V CDR1 and CDR2: SGHRS, YFSETQ. V dropped 0 bases and J dropped 5 bases, with 14 bases sitting between them. This CDR3 reads CASSLGPLGVETQYF. CDR3 DNA sequence: TGCGCCAGCAGCTTGGGACCCCTGGGCGTGGAGACCCAGTACTTC.

The chain links TRBV14 to TRBJ2-5; D unresolved. The V gene's germline CDR1 is SGHDN and CDR2 FVKESK. With 4 bases removed from V and 7 bases from J, the gap between germline ends came to 22 bases. There are 16 residues in the CDR3. Here the CDR3 DNA reads TGTGCCAGCAGCCGATGGGGTGATGGGGTATTGGTGACCCAGTACTTC. It yields the protein CASSRWGDGVLVTQYF. Supplemented by reference TRBV14 and TRBJ2-5, the full variable domain reads EAGVTQFPSHSVIEKGQTVTLRCDPISGHDNLYWYRRVMGKEIKFLLHFVKESKQDESGMPNNRFLAERTGGTYSTLKVQPAELEDSGVYFCASSRWGDGVLVTQYFGPGTRLLVL.

This clonotype was picked up many times. Its ends do not fully match the called genes, so a read error is possible. The chain couples TRBV12-3 or TRBV12-4 to TRBJ1-1; possibly TRBD1 for D (5 bases). This CDR3 spans 11 amino acids. The CDR3 here is CASSLGAEAFF. The CDR3 nucleotides are TGCGCCAGCAGCTTGGGGGCTGAAGCTTTCTTT.